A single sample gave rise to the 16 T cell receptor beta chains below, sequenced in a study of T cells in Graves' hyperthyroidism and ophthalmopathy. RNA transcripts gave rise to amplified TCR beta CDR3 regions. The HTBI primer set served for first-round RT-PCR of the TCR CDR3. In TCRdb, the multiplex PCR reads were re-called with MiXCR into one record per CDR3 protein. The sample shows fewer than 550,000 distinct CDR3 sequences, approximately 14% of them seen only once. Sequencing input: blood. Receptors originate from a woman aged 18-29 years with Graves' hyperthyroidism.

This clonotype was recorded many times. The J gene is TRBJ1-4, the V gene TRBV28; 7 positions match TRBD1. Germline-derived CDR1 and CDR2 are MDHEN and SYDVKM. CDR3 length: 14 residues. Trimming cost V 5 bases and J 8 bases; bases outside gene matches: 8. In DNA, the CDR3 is TGTGCCAGCAGTGCGGTAGGGGGCAAGGAAAAACTGTTTTTT. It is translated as CASSAVGGKEKLFF. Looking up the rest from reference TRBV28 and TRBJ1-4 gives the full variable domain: DVKVTQSSRYLVKRTGEKVFLECVQDMDHENMFWYRQDPGLGLRLIYFSYDVKMKEKGDIPEGYSVSREKKERFSLILESASTNQTSMYLCASSAVGGKEKLFFGSGTQLSVL.

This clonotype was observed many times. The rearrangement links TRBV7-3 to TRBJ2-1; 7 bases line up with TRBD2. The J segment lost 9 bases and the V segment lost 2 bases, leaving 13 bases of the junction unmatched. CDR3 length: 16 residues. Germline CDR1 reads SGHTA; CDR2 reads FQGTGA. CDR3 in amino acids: CASSLVPSAGAAEQFF. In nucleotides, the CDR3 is TGTGCCAGCAGCTTAGTCCCCTCTGCGGGAGCGGCTGAGCAGTTCTTC.

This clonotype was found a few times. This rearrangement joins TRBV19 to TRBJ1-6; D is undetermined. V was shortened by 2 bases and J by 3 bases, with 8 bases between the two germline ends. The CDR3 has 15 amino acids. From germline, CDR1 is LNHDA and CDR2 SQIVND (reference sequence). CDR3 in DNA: TGTGCCAGTAGTATACGGGATTTCTATAATTCACCCCTCCACTTT. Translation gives CASSIRDFYNSPLHF.

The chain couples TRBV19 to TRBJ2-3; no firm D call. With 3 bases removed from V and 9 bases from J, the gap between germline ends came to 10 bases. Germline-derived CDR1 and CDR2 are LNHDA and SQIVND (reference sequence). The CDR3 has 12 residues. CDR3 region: CASSMGYDTQYF. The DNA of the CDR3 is TGTGCCAGTAGTATGGGATACGACACGCAGTATTTT.

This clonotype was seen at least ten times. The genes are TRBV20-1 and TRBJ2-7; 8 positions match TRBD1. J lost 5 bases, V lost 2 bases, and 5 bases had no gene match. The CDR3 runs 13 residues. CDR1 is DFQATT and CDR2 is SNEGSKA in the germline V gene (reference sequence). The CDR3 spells CSARLQGVNEQYF. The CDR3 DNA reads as TGCAGTGCTAGATTACAGGGGGTCAACGAGCAGTACTTC.

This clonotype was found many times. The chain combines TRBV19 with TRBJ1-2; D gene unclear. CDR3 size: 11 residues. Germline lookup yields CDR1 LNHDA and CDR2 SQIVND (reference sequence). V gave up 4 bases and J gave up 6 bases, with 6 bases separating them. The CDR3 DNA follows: TGTGCCAGTAGTACCTTTGATGGCTACACCTTC. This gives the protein CASSTFDGYTF.

The CDR3 loop reads CASIAHAANYGYTF. The CDR3 nucleotides read TGTGCCAGCATCGCACATGCAGCTAACTATGGCTACACCTTC. The V and J genes are TRBV6-1 and TRBJ1-2, with unresolved D. The V end was cut by 7 bases, the J end by 0 bases, with 12 bases between. CDR1 MNHNS and CDR2 SASEGT come from the germline V gene. CDR3 length: 14 amino acids.

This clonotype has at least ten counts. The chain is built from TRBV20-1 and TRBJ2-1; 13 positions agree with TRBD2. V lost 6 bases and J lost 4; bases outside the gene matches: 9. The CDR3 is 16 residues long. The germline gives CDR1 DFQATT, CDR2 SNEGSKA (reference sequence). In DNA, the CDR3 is TGCAGTGCAACCGGGACTAGCGGGGATGCATACAATGAGCAGTTCTTC. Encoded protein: CSATGTSGDAYNEQFF.

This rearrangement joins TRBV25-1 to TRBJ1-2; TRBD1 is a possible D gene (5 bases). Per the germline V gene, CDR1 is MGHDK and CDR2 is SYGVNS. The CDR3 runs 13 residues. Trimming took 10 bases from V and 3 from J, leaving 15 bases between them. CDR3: CATHGGGYYGYTF. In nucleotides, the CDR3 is TGTGCCACCCATGGGGGGGGGTACTATGGCTACACCTTC.

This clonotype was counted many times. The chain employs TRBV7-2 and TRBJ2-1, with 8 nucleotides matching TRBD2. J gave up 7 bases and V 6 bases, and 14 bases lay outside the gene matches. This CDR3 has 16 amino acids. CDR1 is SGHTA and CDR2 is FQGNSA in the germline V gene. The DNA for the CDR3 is TGTGCCAGCAGGAAGGGCCGCAGCGGGAGCTCTAATGAGCAGTTCTTC. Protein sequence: CASRKGRSGSSNEQFF.

CDR3 region: CASSQGPDGYTF. CDR3 bases: TGTGCCAGCAGCCAAGGGCCGGATGGCTACACCTTC. The chain is built from TRBV3-1 and TRBJ1-2; D is ambiguous. The CDR3 loop spans 12 amino acids. Per the germline V gene, CDR1 is LGHDT and CDR2 is YNNKEL (reference sequence). V was trimmed by 1 base and J by 6 bases, leaving 6 bases between them.

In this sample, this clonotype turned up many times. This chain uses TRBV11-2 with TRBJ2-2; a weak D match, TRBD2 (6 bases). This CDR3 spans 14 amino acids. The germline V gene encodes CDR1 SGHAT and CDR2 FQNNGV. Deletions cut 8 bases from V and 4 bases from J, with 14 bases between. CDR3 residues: CASLTGVLTGELFF. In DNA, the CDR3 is TGTGCCAGCCTCACGGGGGTCCTCACCGGGGAGCTGTTTTTT.

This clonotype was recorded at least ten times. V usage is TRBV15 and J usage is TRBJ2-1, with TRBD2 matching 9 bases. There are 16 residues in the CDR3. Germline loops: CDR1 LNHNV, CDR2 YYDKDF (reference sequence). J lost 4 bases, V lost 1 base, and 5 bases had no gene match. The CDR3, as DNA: TGTGCCACCAGCAGAGGGACTAGCGCGTCGTACAATGAGCAGTTCTTC. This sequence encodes CATSRGTSASYNEQFF.

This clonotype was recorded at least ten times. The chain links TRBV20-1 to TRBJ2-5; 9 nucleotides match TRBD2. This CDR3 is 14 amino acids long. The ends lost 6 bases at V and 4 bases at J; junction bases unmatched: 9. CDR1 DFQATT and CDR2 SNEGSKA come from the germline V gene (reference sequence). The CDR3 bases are TGCAGTGCGGCGGGGGGGCTCCTCGGAGAGACCCAGTACTTC. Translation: CSAAGGLLGETQYF.

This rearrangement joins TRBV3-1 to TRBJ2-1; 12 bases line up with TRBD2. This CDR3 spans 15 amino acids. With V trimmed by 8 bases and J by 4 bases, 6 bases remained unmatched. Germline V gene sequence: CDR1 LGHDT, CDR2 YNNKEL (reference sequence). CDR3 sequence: CASVLTSGRYNEQFF. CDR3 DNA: TGTGCCAGCGTCCTGACTAGCGGGAGATACAATGAGCAGTTCTTC.

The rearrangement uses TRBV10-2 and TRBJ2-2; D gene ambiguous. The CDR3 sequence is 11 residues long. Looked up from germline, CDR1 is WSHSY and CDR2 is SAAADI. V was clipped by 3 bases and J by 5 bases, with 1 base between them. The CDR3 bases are TGCGCCAGCAGTGAAACCGGGGAGCTGTTTTTT. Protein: CASSETGELFF.